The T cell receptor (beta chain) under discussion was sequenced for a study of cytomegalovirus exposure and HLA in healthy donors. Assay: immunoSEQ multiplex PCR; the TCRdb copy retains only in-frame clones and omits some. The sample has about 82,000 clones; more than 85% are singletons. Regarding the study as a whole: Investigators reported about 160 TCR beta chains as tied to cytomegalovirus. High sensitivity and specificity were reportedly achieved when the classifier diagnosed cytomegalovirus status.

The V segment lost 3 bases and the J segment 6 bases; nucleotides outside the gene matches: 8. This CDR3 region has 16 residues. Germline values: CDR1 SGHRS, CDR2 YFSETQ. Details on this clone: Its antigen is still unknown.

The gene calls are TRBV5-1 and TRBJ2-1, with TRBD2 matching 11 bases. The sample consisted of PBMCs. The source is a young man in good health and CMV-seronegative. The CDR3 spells CASSSVTGTSGNEQFF. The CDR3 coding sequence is TGCGCCAGCAGCTCTGTTACCGGGACTAGCGGCAATGAGCAGTTCTTC.